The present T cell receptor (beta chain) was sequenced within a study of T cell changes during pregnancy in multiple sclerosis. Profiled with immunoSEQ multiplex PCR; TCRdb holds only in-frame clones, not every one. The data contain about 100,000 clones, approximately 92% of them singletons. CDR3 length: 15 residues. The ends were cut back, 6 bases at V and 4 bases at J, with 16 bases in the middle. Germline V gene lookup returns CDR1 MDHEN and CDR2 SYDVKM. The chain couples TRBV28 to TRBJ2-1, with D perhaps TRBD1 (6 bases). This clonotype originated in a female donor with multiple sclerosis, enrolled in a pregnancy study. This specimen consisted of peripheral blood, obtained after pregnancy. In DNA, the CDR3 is TGTGCCAGCAGCCTAGGGGCAGGGGTTTACAATGAGCAGTTCTTC. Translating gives CASSLGAGVYNEQFF.